This entry describes one T cell receptor beta chain. This sample is part of a study of T cell responses to AZD1222 COVID-19 vaccine. The CDR3 extends over 14 amino acids. Per germline, CDR1 LNHDA and CDR2 SQIVND (reference sequence). V shed 6 bases and J 3 bases; nucleotides not matched to a gene: 4. Clones were read by immunoSEQ multiplex PCR, and TCRdb kept only the in-frame ones, dropping some. The sample holds 150,000 to 200,000 clones, 80% to 95% seen once. The chain links TRBV19 to TRBJ1-4; 7 nucleotides line up with TRBD1. This receptor was obtained from an adult in good health. The specimen was peripheral blood, collected on day 0 of AZD1222 vaccination. The CDR3 DNA is TGTGCCAGTAGACACGGGACAGCTAATGAAAAACTGTTTTTT. This translates into CASRHGTANEKLFF.